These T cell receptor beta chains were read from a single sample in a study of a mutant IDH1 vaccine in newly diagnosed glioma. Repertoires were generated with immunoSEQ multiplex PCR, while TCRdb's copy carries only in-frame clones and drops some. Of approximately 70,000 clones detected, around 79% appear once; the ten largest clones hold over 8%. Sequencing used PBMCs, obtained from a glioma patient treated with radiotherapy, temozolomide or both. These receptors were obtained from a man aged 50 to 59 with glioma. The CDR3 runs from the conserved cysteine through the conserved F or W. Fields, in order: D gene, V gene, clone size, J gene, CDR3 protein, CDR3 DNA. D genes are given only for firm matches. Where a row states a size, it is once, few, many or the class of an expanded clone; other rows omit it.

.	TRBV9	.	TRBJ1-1	CASSVEINSEAFF	TGTGCCAGCAGCGTAGAAATCAACAGCGAAGCTTTCTTT
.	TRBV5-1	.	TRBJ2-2	CASSLMATGELFF	TGCGCCAGCAGCTTAATGGCCACCGGGGAGCTGTTTTTT
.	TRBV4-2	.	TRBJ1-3	CASSQDGSGGGNTIYF	TGTGCCAGCAGCCAAGACGGGTCAGGAGGGGGAAACACCATATATTTT
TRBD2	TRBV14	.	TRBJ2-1	CASSRAIGGGTYNEQFF	TGTGCCAGCAGCCGGGCGATAGGCGGGGGGACCTACAATGAGCAGTTCTTC
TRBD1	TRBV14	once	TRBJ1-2	CASSPWTGTTGYTF	TGTGCCAGCAGCCCTTGGACAGGAACTACTGGCTACACCTTC
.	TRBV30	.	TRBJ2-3	CAWSVKWNTQYF	TGTGCCTGGAGTGTAAAGTGGAATACGCAGTATTTT
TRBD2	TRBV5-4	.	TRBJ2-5	CASSLSSGGGKETQYF	TGTGCCAGCAGCTTAAGCAGCGGGGGGGGGAAAGAGACCCAGTACTTC
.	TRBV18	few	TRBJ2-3	CASSPVGGSTDTQYF	TGTGCCAGCTCACCAGTGGGGGGAAGCACAGATACGCAGTATTTT
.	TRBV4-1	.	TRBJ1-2	CASSHPQGGSYGYTF	TGCGCCAGCAGCCACCCGCAGGGCGGTAGCTATGGCTACACCTTC
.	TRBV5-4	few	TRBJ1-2	CASTWGGNGYTF	TGTGCCAGCACCTGGGGGGGGAACGGCTACACCTTC
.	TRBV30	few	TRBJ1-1	CAWSNWGAEAFF	TGTGCCTGGAGTAACTGGGGTGCTGAAGCTTTCTTT
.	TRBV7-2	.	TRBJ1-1	CASSLRLNMGAEAFF	TGTGCCAGCAGCTTACGACTAAATATGGGGGCTGAAGCTTTCTTT
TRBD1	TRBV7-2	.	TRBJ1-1	CASSPSGQGPTMNTEAFF	TGTGCCAGCAGCCCGAGCGGACAGGGCCCGACCATGAACACTGAAGCTTTCTTT
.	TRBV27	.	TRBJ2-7	CASSLQVAYEQYF	TGTGCCAGCAGCCTCCAGGTTGCCTACGAGCAGTACTTC
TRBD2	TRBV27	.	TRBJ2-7	CASRARGPSGGYEQYF	TGTGCCAGCAGAGCGCGGGGGCCTAGCGGGGGGTACGAGCAGTACTTC
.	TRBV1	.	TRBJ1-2	CTSRSLVRKTYGYTF	TGCACCAGCAGGAGTCTTGTGCGAAAGACCTATGGCTACACCTTC
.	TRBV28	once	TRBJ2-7	CASSYGHGAYEQYF	TGTGCCAGCAGTTATGGACACGGGGCTTACGAGCAGTACTTC
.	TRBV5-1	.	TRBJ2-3	CASSLVAPSRTDTQYF	TGCGCCAGCAGCTTGGTGGCTCCTTCCCGCACAGATACGCAGTATTTT
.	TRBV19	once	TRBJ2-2	CASSIHRGGTAGELFF	TGTGCCAGTAGTATCCATAGAGGGGGAACCGCCGGGGAGCTGTTTTTT
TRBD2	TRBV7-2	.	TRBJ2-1	CASSLVAGGRNEQFF	TGTGCCAGCAGCTTAGTGGCGGGGGGGCGCAATGAGCAGTTCTTC
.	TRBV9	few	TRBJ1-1	CASSVGQGGTEAFF	TGTGCCAGCAGCGTTGGGCAGGGAGGAACTGAAGCTTTCTTT
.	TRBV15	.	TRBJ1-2	CATRDSRSTYGYTF	TGTGCCACCAGGGACAGCCGGTCGACCTATGGCTACACCTTC
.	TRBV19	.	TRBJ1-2	CASSIDGKPNYGYTF	TGTGCCAGTAGTATAGATGGCAAACCCAACTATGGCTACACCTTC
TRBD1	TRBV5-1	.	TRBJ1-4	CASSLSAGGPPGGEKLFF	TGCGCCAGCAGCTTGTCGGCAGGGGGCCCCCCAGGTGGTGAAAAACTGTTTTTT
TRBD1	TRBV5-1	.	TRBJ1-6	CASSSSTGGESPLHF	TGCGCCAGCAGCTCATCGACAGGGGGCGAGTCACCCCTCCACTTT
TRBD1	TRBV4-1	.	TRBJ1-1	CASSPGGASIGTEAFF	TGCGCCAGCAGCCCAGGGGGCGCGAGCATCGGCACTGAAGCTTTCTTT
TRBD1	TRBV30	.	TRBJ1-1	CAWSVRVTGETGTEAFF	TGTGCCTGGAGTGTAAGGGTGACAGGGGAGACGGGCACTGAAGCTTTCTTT
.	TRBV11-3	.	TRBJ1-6	CASSLDMNSPLHF	TGTGCCAGCAGCTTAGATATGAATTCACCCCTCCACTTT
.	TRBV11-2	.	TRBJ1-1	CASSLDRVTEAFF	TGTGCCAGCAGCTTAGACAGGGTTACTGAAGCTTTCTTT
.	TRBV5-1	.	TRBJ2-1	CASSLGEDYNEQFF	TGCGCCAGCAGCTTGGGGGAGGACTACAATGAGCAGTTCTTC
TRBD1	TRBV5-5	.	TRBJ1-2	CASSLELGTANYGYTF	TGTGCCAGCAGCTTGGAACTAGGGACAGCTAACTATGGCTACACCTTC
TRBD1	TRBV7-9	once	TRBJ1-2	CASSLPLGTGFLGYTF	TGTGCCAGCAGCCTGCCCCTGGGGACAGGGTTTCTTGGCTACACCTTC
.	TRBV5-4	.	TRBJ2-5	CASSLGGAGVGETQYF	TGTGCCAGCAGCTTGGGGGGGGCCGGGGTAGGGGAGACCCAGTACTTC
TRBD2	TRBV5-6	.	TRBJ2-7	CASSPVGGGSYEQYF	TGTGCCAGCAGCCCAGTCGGGGGGGGCTCCTACGAGCAGTACTTC
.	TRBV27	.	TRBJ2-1	CASSFPAQDEQFF	TGTGCCAGCAGTTTCCCCGCCCAAGATGAGCAGTTCTTC
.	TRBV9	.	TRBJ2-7	CASSVGQESSYEQYF	TGTGCCAGCAGCGTAGGACAGGAGAGCTCCTACGAGCAGTACTTC
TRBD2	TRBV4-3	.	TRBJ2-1	CASSQDRLAGGYNEQFF	TGCGCCAGCAGCCAAGATCGGCTAGCGGGGGGTTACAATGAGCAGTTCTTC
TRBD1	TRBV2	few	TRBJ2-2	CASYSGTGKGNTGELFF	TGTGCCAGTTACTCCGGGACAGGGAAGGGGAACACCGGGGAGCTGTTTTTT
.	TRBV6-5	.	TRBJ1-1	CASSYEGRATGKAFF	TGTGCCAGCAGTTACGAGGGCAGGGCCACCGGGAAAGCTTTCTTT
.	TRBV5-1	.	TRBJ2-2	CASSSGISAGELFF	TGCGCCAGCAGCTCCGGAATATCGGCCGGGGAGCTGTTTTTT
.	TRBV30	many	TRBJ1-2	CAWSVHLSDYGYTF	TGTGCCTGGAGTGTACACCTGTCGGACTATGGCTACACCTTC
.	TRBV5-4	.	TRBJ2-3	CASSLGSTDTQYF	TGTGCCAGCAGCTTGGGGTCCACAGATACGCAGTATTTT
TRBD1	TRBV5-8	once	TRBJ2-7	CASSWGTGENYEQYF	TGTGCCAGCAGCTGGGGGACAGGGGAGAACTACGAGCAGTACTTC
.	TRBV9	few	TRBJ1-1	CASSVEAKDRGMNTEAFF	TGTGCCAGCAGCGTCGAGGCGAAGGATCGTGGGATGAACACTGAAGCTTTCTTT
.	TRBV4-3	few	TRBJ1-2	CASSQEPGLAYGYTF	TGCGCCAGCAGCCAAGAACCGGGCCTTGCATATGGCTACACCTTC
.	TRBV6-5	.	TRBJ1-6	CASSYSQGGPLHF	TGTGCCAGCAGTTACTCCCAGGGAGGCCCCCTCCACTTT
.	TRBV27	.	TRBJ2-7	CASSPPDKTYEQYF	TGTGCCAGCAGCCCTCCGGACAAGACCTACGAGCAGTACTTC
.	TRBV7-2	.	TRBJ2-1	CASSNNREDEQFF	TGTGCCAGCAGCAATAACAGGGAAGACGAGCAGTTCTTC
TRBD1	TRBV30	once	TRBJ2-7	CAWTKGASAYEQYF	TGTGCCTGGACTAAGGGGGCATCCGCCTACGAGCAGTACTTC